The 8 T cell receptor beta chains listed next were all sequenced from one sample in a study of T cells after yellow fever vaccination. TCRdb re-called the 5' RACE reads through MiXCR, storing one row per CDR3 protein. The sample has 250,000 to 300,000 distinct CDR3 sequences; 5.2% are singletons. The sample in question was CD4+ T cells sorted from PBMCs, obtained on the day of the yellow fever booster vaccination. The receptor set was obtained from a man aged 18 to 29 who received the YFV17D yellow fever vaccine.

This clonotype has a count of ten or more. CDR3 in amino acids: CASSFGRGTEAFF. The CDR3 DNA sequence: TGTGCCAGCAGTTTTGGCAGGGGCACTGAAGCTTTCTTT. The chain combines TRBV12-3 or TRBV12-4 with TRBJ1-1, with a tentative D call TRBD1 (6 bases). The CDR3 sequence is 13 residues long. V gave up 3 bases and J gave up 4 bases, with 9 bases separating them.

This clonotype appeared many times. The J gene is TRBJ2-1, the V gene TRBV5-5, with TRBD2 identical over 10 bases. The CDR3 sequence is 16 residues long. Germline trimming cut 0 bases from V and 8 bases from J; bases unmatched to any gene: 8. CDR1 SGHKS and CDR2 YYEKEE come from the germline V gene (reference sequence). This CDR3 is CASSLALSGGFDEQFF. In nucleotides, the CDR3 is TGTGCCAGCAGCTTGGCTCTTAGCGGGGGGTTCGATGAGCAGTTCTTC. The full variable domain, with the rest looked up from reference TRBV5-5 and TRBJ2-1, is DAGVTQSPTHLIKTRGQQVTLRCSPISGHKSVSWYQQVLGQGPQFIFQYYEKEERGRGNFPDRFSARQFPNYSSELNVNALLLGDSALYLCASSLALSGGFDEQFFGPGTRLTVL.

This clonotype was seen ten or more times. This chain links TRBV30 with TRBJ1-2, with TRBD1 as a possible D gene (6 bases). V lost 4 bases to trimming and J lost 0 bases, with 12 bases between them. The CDR3 contains 14 residues. Germline CDR1 and CDR2: GTSNPN and SVGIG (reference sequence). This CDR3 reads CAWIRDTTNYGYTF. As DNA, the CDR3 is TGTGCCTGGATCCGGGACACTACTAACTATGGCTACACCTTC. The entire variable domain, with the rest obtained from reference TRBV30 and TRBJ1-2, is as follows: SQTIHQWPATLVQPVGSPLSLECTVEGTSNPNLYWYRQAAGRGLQLLFYSVGIGQISSEVPQNLSASRPQDRQFILSSKKLLLSDSGFYLCAWIRDTTNYGYTFGSGTRLTVV.

This clonotype was seen at least ten times. This chain joins TRBV7-6 and TRBJ2-5; D is perhaps TRBD1 (5 bases). CDR3 size: 14 residues. Deletions cut 2 bases from V and 1 base from J, with 8 bases between. CDR1 and CDR2 from the germline V gene are SGHVS and FNYEAQ. The CDR3 coding sequence is TGTGCCAGCAGCTTATACCAGGGCCAAGAGACCCAGTACTTC. Translating gives CASSLYQGQETQYF.

This clonotype was picked up a small number of times. This sequence joins TRBV5-5 and TRBJ1-1; no clear D. Germline V lookup: CDR1 SGHKS, CDR2 YYEKEE (reference sequence). V lost 2 bases to trimming and J lost 1 base, with 6 bases between them. The CDR3 totals 13 residues. The CDR3 sequence: CASSFRWNTEAFF. CDR3 bases: TGTGCCAGCAGCTTCCGGTGGAACACTGAAGCTTTCTTT.

The V call is TRBV5-5, the J call TRBJ2-3; D gene ambiguous. Germline V gene sequence: CDR1 SGHKS, CDR2 YYEKEE (reference sequence). There are 14 residues in the CDR3. The V end was cut by 2 bases, the J end by 2 bases, with 9 bases between. The CDR3 here is CASSFQAVTDTQYF. CDR3 bases: TGTGCCAGCAGCTTCCAGGCAGTCACAGATACGCAGTATTTT.

This clonotype was seen a handful of times. This chain links TRBV12-3 or TRBV12-4 with TRBJ1-5; 8 bases line up with TRBD1. The CDR3 runs 14 residues. The junction had 12 bases not matched to a gene; V was cut back by 5 bases and J by 12 bases. The CDR3 coding sequence is TGTGCCAGCAGTGAGGGACAGGCCTACCCAGTCCAGCATTTT. Protein product: CASSEGQAYPVQHF.

In its sample, this clonotype was seen a few times. This chain uses TRBV25-1 with TRBJ2-7; 10 bases match TRBD1. The CDR3 sequence is 13 residues long. Germline V gene sequence: CDR1 MGHDK, CDR2 SYGVNS. Trimming removed 4 bases from V and 3 bases from J; junction bases left unmatched: 0. The CDR3 protein is CASSGTGGYEQYV. The CDR3 bases are TGTGCCAGCAGTGGGACAGGGGGCTACGAGCAGTACGTC.